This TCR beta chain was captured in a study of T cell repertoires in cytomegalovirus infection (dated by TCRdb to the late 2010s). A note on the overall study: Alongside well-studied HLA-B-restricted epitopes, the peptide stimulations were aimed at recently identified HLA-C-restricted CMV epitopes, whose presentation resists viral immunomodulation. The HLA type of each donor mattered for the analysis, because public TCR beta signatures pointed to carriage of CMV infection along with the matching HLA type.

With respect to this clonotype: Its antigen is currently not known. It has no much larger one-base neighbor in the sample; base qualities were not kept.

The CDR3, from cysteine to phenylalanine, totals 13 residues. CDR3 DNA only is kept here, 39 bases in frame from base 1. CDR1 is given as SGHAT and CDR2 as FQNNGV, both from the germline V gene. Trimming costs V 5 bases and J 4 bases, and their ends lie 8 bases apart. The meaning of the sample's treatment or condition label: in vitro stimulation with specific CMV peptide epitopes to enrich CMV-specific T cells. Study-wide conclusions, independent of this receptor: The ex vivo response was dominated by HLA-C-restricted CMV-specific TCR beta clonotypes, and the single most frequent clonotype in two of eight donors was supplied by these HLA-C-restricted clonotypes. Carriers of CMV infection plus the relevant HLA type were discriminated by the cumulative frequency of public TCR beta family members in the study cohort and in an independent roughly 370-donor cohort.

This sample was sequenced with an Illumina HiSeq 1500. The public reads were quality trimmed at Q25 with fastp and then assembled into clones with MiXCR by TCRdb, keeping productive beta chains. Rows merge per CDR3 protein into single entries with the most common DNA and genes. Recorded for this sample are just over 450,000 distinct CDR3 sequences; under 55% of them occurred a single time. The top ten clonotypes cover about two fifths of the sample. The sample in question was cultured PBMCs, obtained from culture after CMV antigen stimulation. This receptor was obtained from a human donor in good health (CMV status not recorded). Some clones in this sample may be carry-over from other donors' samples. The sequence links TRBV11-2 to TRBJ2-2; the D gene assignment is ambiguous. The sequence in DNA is TGTGCCAGCAGCCCCCGGTTCACCGGGGAGCTGTTTTTT. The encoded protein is CASSPRFTGELFF.